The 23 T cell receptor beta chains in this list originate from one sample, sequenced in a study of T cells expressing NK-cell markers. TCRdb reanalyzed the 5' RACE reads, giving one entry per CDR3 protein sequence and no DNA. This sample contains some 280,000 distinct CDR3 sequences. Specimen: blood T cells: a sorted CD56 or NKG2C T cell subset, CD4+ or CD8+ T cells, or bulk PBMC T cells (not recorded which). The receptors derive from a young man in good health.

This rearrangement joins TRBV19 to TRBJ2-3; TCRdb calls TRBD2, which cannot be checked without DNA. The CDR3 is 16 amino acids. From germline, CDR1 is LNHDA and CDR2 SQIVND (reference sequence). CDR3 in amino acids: CASSIMAGMFTDTQYF.

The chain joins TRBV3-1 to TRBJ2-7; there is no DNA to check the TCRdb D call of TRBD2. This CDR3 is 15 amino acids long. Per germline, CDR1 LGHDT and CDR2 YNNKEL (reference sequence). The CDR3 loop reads CASSRPIASSYEQYF.

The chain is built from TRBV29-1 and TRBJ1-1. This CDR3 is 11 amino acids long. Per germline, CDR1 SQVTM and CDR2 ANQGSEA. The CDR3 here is CSSGGRTEAFF.

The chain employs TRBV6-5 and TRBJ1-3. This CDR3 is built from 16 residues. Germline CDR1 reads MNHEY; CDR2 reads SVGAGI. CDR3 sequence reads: CASSYSWTDSGNTIYF.

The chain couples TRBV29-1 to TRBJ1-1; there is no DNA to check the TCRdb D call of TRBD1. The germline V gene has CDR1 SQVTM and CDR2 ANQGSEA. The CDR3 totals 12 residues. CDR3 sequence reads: CSVDQGRTEAFF.

The CDR3 sequence is CAISERGWETQYF. The rearrangement uses TRBV10-3 and TRBJ2-5. Per germline, CDR1 ENHRY and CDR2 SYGVKD. The CDR3 covers 13 residues.

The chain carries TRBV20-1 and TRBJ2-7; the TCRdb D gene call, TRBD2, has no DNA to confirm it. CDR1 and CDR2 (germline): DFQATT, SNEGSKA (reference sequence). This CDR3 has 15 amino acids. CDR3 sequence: CSARGLTSGSYEQYF.

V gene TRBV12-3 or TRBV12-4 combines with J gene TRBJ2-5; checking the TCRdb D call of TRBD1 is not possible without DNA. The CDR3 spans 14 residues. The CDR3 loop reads CASSFQQGYETQYF.

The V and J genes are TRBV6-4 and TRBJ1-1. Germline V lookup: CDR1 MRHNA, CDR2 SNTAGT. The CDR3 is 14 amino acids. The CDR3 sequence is CASPAGFWGTEAFF.

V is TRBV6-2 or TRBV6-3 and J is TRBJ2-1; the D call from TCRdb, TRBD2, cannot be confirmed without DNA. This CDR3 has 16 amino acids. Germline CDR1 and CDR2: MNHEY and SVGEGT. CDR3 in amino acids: CATKAGGPVSYNEQFF.

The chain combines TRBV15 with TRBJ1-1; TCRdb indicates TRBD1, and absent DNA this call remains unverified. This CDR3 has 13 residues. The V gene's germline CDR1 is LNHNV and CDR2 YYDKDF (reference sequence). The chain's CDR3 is CATSSQGYTEAFF.

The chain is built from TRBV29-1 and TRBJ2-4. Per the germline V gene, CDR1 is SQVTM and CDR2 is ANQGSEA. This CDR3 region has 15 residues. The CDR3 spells CSVEERIGSRDIQYF.

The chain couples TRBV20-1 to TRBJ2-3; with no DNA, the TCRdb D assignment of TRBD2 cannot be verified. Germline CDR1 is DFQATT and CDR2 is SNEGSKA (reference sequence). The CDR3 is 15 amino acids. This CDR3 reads CSARPGLAGTDTQYF.

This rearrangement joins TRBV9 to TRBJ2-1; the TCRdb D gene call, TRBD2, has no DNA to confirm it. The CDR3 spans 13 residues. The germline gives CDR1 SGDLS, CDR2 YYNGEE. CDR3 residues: CASSATKPNEQFF.

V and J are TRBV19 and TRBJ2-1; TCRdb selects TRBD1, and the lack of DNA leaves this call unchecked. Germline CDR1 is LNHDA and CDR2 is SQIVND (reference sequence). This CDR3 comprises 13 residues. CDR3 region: CASSMGGLREQFF.

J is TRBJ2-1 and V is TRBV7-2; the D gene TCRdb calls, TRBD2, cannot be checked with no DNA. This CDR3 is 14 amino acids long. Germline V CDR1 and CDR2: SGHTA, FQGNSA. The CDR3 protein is CASPTSDTYNEQFF.

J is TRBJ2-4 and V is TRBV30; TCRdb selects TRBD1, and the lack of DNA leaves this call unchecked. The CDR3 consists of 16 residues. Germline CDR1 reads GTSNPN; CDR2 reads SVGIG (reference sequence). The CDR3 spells CAWSLVVARTKNIQYF.

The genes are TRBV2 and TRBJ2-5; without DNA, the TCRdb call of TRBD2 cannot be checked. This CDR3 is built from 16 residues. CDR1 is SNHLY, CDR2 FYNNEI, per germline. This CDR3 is CASSGSLSGVQETQYF.

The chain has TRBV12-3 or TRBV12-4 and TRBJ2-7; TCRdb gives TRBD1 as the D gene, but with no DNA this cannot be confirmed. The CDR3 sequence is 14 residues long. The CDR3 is CASSLLGPVGEQYF.

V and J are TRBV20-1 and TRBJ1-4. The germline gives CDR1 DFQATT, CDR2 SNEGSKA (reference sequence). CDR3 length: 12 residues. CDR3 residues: CSAGVQNEKLFF.

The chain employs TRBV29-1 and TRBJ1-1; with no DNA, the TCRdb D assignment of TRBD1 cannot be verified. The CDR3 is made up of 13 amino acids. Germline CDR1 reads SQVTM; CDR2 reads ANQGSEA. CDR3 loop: CSVTTGAGTEAFF.

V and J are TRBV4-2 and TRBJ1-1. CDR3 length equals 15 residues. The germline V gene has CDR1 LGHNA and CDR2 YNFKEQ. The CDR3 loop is CASSPTSEGIAEAFF.

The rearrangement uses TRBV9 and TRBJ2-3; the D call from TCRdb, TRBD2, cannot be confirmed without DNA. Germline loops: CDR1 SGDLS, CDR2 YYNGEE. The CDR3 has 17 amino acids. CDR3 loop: CASRGGTSGNIADTQYF.